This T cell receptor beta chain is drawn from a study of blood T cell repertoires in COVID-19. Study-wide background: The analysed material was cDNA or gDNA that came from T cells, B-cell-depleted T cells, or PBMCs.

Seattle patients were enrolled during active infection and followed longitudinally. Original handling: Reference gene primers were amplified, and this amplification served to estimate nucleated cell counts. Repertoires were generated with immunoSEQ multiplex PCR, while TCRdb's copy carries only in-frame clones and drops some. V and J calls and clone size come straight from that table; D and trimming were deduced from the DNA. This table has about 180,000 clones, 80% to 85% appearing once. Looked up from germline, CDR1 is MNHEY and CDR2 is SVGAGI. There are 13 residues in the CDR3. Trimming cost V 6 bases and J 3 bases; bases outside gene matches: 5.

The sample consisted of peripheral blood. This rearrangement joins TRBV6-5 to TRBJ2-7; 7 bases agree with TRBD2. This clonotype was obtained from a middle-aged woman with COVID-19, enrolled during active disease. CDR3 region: CASSLGGGYEQYF. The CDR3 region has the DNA TGTGCCAGCAGCCTGGGGGGGGGCTACGAGCAGTACTTC.